This TCR beta chain was retrieved from a study of post-analysis software for immune sequencing data. Overall study results and limits: Five or six TRBV segments, including TRBV5-6, TRBV5-1 and TRBV20-1, were more frequent in patients than controls. Patients with multiple sclerosis recorded significantly lower normalized Chao1 diversity than controls, the study found. Same-batch samples co-clustered strongly by F measure.

Turning to this clonotype: The antigen is unknown. This clone may be a read error of a much larger clone one base away.

Unique molecular identifiers were present in the TCR beta cDNA libraries. TCRdb redid the calling of the PCR reads with MiXCR, one entry per CDR3 protein. The sample gives hundreds of thousands of distinct CDR3 sequences, 25% to 30% of which show up once; about 0.5% is in the top ten. Per germline, CDR1 DFQATT and CDR2 SNEGSKA (reference sequence). This CDR3 is 15 amino acids long. The TCR was taken from a girl aged 10-17 years with multiple sclerosis. This chain uses TRBV20-1 with TRBJ1-6; 9 nucleotides agree with TRBD1. The sequenced sample consisted of blood. The chain's CDR3 is CSAVPGQGAGSPPHF. The CDR3 DNA reads as TGCAGTGCTGTCCCGGGACAGGGAGCGGGTTCACCCCCCCACTTT.